Listed below are T cell receptor beta chains from one sample, sequenced in a study of type 1 and type 2 diabetes patients. TCRdb re-derived calls from the multiplex PCR reads in MiXCR, one entry per CDR3 protein. Of under 300,000 distinct CDR3 sequences in the sample, more than 40% were seen once. Sequenced input: peripheral blood mononuclear cells (PBMCs). The origin of the receptors is a man younger than 35 with type 2 diabetes. Each CDR3 is given with its conserved first and last residue. D genes are given only for firm matches. Clone size is given for some rows only: seen once, a few or many times, or a class if the clone is expanded.

V,D,size,J,CDR3,DNA
TRBV12-3/TRBV12-4,.,.,TRBJ2-2,CASTLRDGLRNTGELFF,TGTGCCAGCACTCTGAGGGATGGGCTGCGGAACACCGGGGAGCTGTTTTTT
TRBV5-6,.,.,TRBJ2-5,CASSLQGKGWETQYF,TGTGCCAGCAGCTTGCAGGGGAAGGGATGGGAGACCCAGTACTTC
TRBV7-3,.,few,TRBJ1-2,CASSPQSTVNYGYTF,TGTGCCAGCAGCCCCCAATCGACGGTTAACTATGGCTACACCTTC
TRBV4-1,TRBD1,.,TRBJ2-2,CASSQHPGQGASGELFF,TGCGCCAGCAGCCAACACCCGGGACAGGGGGCATCCGGGGAGCTGTTTTTT
TRBV6-5,.,few,TRBJ1-4,CASSYHQGNEKLFF,TGTGCCAGCAGTTATCATCAGGGAAATGAAAAACTGTTTTTT
TRBV25-1,TRBD1,.,TRBJ2-3,CASSYGPDRGSTDTQYF,TGTGCCAGCAGCTATGGACCCGACAGGGGTAGCACAGATACGCAGTATTTT
TRBV10-3,TRBD1,.,TRBJ2-7,CAISGGQDLSYEQYF,TGTGCCATCAGTGGTGGACAGGACCTTTCCTACGAGCAGTACTTC
TRBV15,.,few,TRBJ1-2,CATSRDLGGDGYGYTF,TGTGCCACCAGCAGAGATCTCGGGGGAGATGGCTATGGCTACACCTTC
TRBV2,TRBD1,.,TRBJ2-7,CASSSPPGTGAYEQYF,TGTGCCAGCAGTTCTCCCCCCGGGACAGGAGCCTACGAGCAGTACTTC
TRBV7-3,TRBD1,many,TRBJ2-7,CASSEGQGAYEQYF,TGTGCCAGCAGCGAGGGACAGGGGGCCTACGAGCAGTACTTC
TRBV10-3,TRBD1,.,TRBJ1-4,CASSEAVGGVSTNEKLFF,TGTGCCAGCAGTGAAGCGGTAGGGGGCGTCTCAACTAATGAAAAACTGTTTTTT
TRBV6-1,.,.,TRBJ2-3,CASIEDGYTDTQYF,TGTGCCAGCATTGAAGACGGCTACACAGATACGCAGTATTTT
TRBV2,.,many,TRBJ2-2,CASSRTGSTTGELFF,TGTGCCAGCAGTCGAACAGGGTCGACCACCGGGGAGCTGTTTTTT
TRBV20-1,.,few,TRBJ1-2,CSATGQAAHTF,TGCAGTGCCACCGGGCAGGCCGCCCACACCTTC
TRBV28,TRBD2,.,TRBJ2-3,CASRAGNTQYF,TGTGCCAGCAGAGCGGGAAATACGCAGTATTTT
TRBV7-2,.,few,TRBJ2-5,CASSLVDPGYKETQYF,TGTGCCAGCAGCTTAGTGGACCCGGGGTATAAAGAGACCCAGTACTTC
TRBV30,TRBD1,.,TRBJ2-1,CAWSIRPRGRGSTWYNEQFF,TGTGCCTGGAGTATACGACCCAGGGGGCGAGGCTCTACCTGGTACAATGAGCAGTTCTTC
TRBV25-1,.,.,TRBJ2-7,CASRSQKEAQYF,TGTGCCAGCAGATCGCAGAAAGAGGCCCAGTACTTC
TRBV15,TRBD1,few,TRBJ2-7,CATSRDSAGGYEQYF,TGTGCCACCAGCAGAGATTCGGCAGGGGGCTACGAGCAGTACTTC
TRBV20-1,.,few,TRBJ2-7,CSARGGRQAYEQYF,TGCAGTGCCCGAGGCGGGCGACAGGCCTACGAGCAGTACTTC
TRBV19,TRBD1,.,TRBJ1-2,CASSIQGAREGYTF,TGTGCCAGTAGTATACAGGGGGCGAGGGAGGGCTACACCTTC
TRBV25-1,.,many,TRBJ1-6,CASSDRVGSPLHF,TGTGCCAGCAGTGACCGGGTGGGGTCACCCCTCCACTTT
TRBV6-1,TRBD1,.,TRBJ1-2,CASRQGSYGYTF,TGTGCCAGCCGACAGGGGAGCTATGGCTACACCTTC
TRBV28,.,few,TRBJ2-5,CASSLVATETQYF,TGTGCCAGCAGTTTAGTGGCCACCGAGACCCAGTACTTC
TRBV28,.,.,TRBJ2-5,CASSSTGATGIETQYF,TGTGCCAGCAGTTCTACCGGAGCGACAGGTATTGAGACCCAGTACTTC
TRBV2,.,many,TRBJ1-1,CASRYPTALNTEAFF,TGTGCCAGCAGATACCCGACGGCTTTGAACACTGAAGCTTTCTTT
TRBV27,.,few,TRBJ1-1,CASPGGSSEAFF,TGTGCCAGCCCCGGGGGTAGTTCTGAAGCTTTCTTT
TRBV29-1,.,.,TRBJ1-2,CSGRGGALDGYTF,TGCAGCGGCCGGGGGGGGGCTTTAGATGGCTACACCTTC
TRBV11-2,.,few,TRBJ1-2,CASSLSTGWDYGYTF,TGTGCCAGCAGCCTAAGTACAGGGTGGGACTATGGCTACACCTTC
TRBV6-6,TRBD1,.,TRBJ2-7,CASSYSLPVSETGASYEQYF,TGTGCCAGCAGTTACTCGTTACCAGTTTCCGAGACAGGGGCCTCCTACGAGCAGTACTTC
TRBV19,.,few,TRBJ1-5,CASGWGNQPQHF,TGTGCCAGTGGATGGGGGAATCAGCCCCAGCATTTT
TRBV7-3,TRBD1,few,TRBJ1-2,CASSSRQGVGYTF,TGTGCCAGCAGCTCCAGACAGGGAGTTGGCTACACCTTC
TRBV29-1,TRBD1,.,TRBJ1-2,CSVETTGTGEGYTF,TGCAGCGTTGAGACTACCGGGACAGGGGAAGGCTACACCTTC
TRBV18,.,once,TRBJ2-2,CASSPSRSGELFF,TGTGCCAGCTCACCAAGCCGGTCCGGGGAGCTGTTTTTT
TRBV3-2,.,once,TRBJ1-5,CALGAWRNQPQHF,TGTGCTCTGGGGGCTTGGCGCAATCAGCCCCAGCATTTT
TRBV2,.,few,TRBJ2-5,CASSKNGTPQETQYF,TGTGCCAGCAGCAAGAATGGGACGCCTCAAGAGACCCAGTACTTC
TRBV7-2,.,.,TRBJ2-3,CASSGDRPLLTDTQYF,TGTGCCAGCAGCGGGGACCGACCCTTACTCACAGATACGCAGTATTTT
TRBV2,.,few,TRBJ2-6,CASSEGSWLRGANVLTF,TGTGCCAGCAGTGAAGGGAGTTGGCTCCGTGGGGCCAACGTCCTGACTTTC
TRBV25-1,.,many,TRBJ2-7,CASSAAGKASYEQYF,TGTGCCAGCAGTGCGGCGGGGAAGGCCTCCTACGAGCAGTACTTC
TRBV25-1,TRBD2,.,TRBJ2-5,CASSIAGPYQETQYF,TGTGCCAGCAGTATAGCGGGGCCGTACCAAGAGACCCAGTACTTC
TRBV6-5,.,.,TRBJ1-6,CASSLVSNSPLHF,TGTGCCAGCAGTTTAGTGTCGAATTCACCCCTCCACTTT
TRBV29-1,.,.,TRBJ1-3,CSVVRGNTIYF,TGCAGCGTCGTCCGAGGAAACACCATATATTTT
TRBV27,TRBD2,.,TRBJ2-7,CASSLEASGIEEQYF,TGTGCCAGCAGCCTGGAGGCTAGCGGGATCGAGGAGCAGTACTTC
TRBV7-7,.,.,TRBJ1-1,CASSLPRGDTEAFF,TGTGCCAGCAGCTTGCCACGGGGTGACACTGAAGCTTTCTTT
TRBV7-2,TRBD1,.,TRBJ2-2,CASSFLGQGNTGELFF,TGTGCCAGCAGCTTCCTGGGACAGGGCAACACCGGGGAGCTGTTTTTT
TRBV20-1,TRBD1,few,TRBJ1-2,CSADRGLGYGYTF,TGCAGTGCTGACAGGGGGCTCGGCTATGGCTACACCTTC
TRBV5-1,.,.,TRBJ2-3,CASSLLDTTSSHDTQYF,TGCGCCAGCAGCTTGCTGGACACGACATCTTCTCATGATACGCAGTATTTT
TRBV6-1,.,.,TRBJ1-1,CASSPNKNTEAFF,TGTGCCAGCAGTCCAAACAAGAACACTGAAGCTTTCTTT
TRBV3-1,.,.,TRBJ2-3,CASSQRRDSTDTQYF,TGTGCCAGCAGCCAGAGAAGAGACAGCACAGATACGCAGTATTTT
TRBV30,.,.,TRBJ2-3,CAWRGGGSGTQYF,TGTGCCTGGAGGGGGGGAGGCTCTGGTACGCAGTATTTT
TRBV28,.,once,TRBJ2-2,CASSPQGLVTGELFF,TGTGCCAGCAGTCCCCAGGGACTTGTAACCGGGGAGCTGTTTTTT
TRBV14,TRBD2,.,TRBJ2-1,CASSQGIPASGSRDNEQFF,TGTGCCAGCAGCCAAGGAATCCCGGCTAGCGGGAGTAGGGACAATGAGCAGTTCTTC
TRBV7-6,.,.,TRBJ2-1,CASSSGAGSSYNEQFF,TGTGCCAGCAGTTCTGGGGCGGGGAGCTCCTACAATGAGCAGTTCTTC
TRBV29-1,.,few,TRBJ2-1,CSVVVTYNEQFF,TGCAGCGTTGTGGTTACCTACAATGAGCAGTTCTTC
TRBV24-1,.,.,TRBJ1-5,CATSDLGVNQPQHF,TGTGCCACCAGTGATTTGGGAGTTAATCAGCCCCAGCATTTT
TRBV6-5,TRBD2,.,TRBJ2-5,CASSYSASGGARETQYF,TGTGCCAGCAGTTACTCGGCTAGCGGGGGGGCGCGGGAGACCCAGTACTTC
TRBV19,.,.,TRBJ1-5,CASGTASNQPQHF,TGTGCCAGTGGGACCGCGAGCAATCAGCCCCAGCATTTT
TRBV19,.,many,TRBJ2-7,CASSNGYEQYF,TGTGCCAGTAGTAACGGCTACGAGCAGTACTTC